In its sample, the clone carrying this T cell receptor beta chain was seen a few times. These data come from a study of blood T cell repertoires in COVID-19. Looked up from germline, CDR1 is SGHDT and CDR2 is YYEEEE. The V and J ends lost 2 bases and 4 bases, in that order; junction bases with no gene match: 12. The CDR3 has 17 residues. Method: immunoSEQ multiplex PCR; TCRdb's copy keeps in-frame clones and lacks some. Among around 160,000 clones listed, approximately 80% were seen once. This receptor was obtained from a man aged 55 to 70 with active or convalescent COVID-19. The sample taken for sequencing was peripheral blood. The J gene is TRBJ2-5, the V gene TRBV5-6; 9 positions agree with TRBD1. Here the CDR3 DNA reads TGTGCCAGCAGCTTTGGATCGTTTCGGACAGGGGCAGAGACCCAGTACTTC. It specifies CASSFGSFRTGAETQYF. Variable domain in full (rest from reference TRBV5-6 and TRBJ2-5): DAGVTQSPTHLIKTRGQQVTLRCSPKSGHDTVSWYQQALGQGPQFIFQYYEEEERQRGNFPDRFSGHQFPNYSSELNVNALLLGDSALYLCASSFGSFRTGAETQYFGPGTRLLVL.